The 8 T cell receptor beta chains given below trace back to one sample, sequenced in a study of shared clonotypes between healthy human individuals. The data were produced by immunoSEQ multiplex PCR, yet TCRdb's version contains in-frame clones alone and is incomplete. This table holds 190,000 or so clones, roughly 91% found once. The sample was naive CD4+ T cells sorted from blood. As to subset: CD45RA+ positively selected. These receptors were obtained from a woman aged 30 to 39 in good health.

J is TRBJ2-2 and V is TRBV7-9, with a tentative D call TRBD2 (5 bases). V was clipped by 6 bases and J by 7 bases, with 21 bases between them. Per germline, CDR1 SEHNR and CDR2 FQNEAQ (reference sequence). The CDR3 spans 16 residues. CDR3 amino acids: CASRGSLTIPGGELFF. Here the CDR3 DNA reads TGTGCCAGCAGAGGGAGTCTAACAATCCCCGGCGGGGAGCTGTTTTTT.

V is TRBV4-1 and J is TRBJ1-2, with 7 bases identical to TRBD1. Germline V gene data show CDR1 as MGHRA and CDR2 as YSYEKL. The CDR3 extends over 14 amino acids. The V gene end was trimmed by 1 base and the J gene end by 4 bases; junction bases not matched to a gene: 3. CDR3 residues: CASSQVAGGYGYTF. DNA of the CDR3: TGCGCCAGCAGCCAAGTCGCAGGGGGCTATGGCTACACCTTC.

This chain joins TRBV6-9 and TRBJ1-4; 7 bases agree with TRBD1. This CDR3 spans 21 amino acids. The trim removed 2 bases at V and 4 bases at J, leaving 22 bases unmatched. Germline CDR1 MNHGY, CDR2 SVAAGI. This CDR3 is CASSYSGQAMGITPNNEKLFF. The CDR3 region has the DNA TGTGCCAGCAGTTATAGCGGACAGGCTATGGGGATCACCCCCAATAATGAAAAACTGTTTTTT.

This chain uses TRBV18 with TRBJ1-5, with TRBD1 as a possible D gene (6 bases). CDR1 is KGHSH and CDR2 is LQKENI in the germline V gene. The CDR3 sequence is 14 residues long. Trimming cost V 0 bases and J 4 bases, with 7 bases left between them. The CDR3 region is CASSPPGGNQPQHF. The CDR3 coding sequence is TGTGCCAGCTCACCACCAGGGGGTAATCAGCCCCAGCATTTT.

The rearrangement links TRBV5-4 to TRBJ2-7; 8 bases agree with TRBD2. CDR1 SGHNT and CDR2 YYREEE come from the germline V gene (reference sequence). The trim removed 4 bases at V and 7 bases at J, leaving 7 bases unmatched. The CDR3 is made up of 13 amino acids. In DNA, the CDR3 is TGTGCCAGCAGCACGGGGGGGCCGGGGGAGCAGTACTTC. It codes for CASSTGGPGEQYF. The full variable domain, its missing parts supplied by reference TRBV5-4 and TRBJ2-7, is ETGVTQSPTHLIKTRGQQVTLRCSSQSGHNTVSWYQQALGQGPQFIFQYYREEENGRGNFPPRFSGLQFPNYSSELNVNALELDDSALYLCASSTGGPGEQYFGPGTRLTVT.

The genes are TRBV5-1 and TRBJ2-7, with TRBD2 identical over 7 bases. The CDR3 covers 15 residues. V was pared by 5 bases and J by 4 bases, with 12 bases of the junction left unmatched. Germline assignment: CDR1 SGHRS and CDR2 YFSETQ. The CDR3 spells CASRGGSETFYEQYF. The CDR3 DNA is TGCGCCAGCAGGGGCGGGAGCGAAACGTTTTACGAGCAGTACTTC.

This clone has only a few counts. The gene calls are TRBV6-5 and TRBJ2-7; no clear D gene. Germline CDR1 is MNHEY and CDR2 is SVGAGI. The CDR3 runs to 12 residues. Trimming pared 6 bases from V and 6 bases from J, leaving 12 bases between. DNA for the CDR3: TGTGCCAGCAGCCACTTGGGTAGCGAGCAGTACTTC. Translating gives CASSHLGSEQYF.

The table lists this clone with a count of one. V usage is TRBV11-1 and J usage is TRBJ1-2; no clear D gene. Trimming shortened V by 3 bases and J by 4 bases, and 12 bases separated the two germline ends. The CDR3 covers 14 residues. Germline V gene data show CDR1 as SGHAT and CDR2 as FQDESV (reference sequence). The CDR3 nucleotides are TGTGCCAGCAGCTTGGGCCCGGAGGGCTATGGCTACACCTTC. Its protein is CASSLGPEGYGYTF.